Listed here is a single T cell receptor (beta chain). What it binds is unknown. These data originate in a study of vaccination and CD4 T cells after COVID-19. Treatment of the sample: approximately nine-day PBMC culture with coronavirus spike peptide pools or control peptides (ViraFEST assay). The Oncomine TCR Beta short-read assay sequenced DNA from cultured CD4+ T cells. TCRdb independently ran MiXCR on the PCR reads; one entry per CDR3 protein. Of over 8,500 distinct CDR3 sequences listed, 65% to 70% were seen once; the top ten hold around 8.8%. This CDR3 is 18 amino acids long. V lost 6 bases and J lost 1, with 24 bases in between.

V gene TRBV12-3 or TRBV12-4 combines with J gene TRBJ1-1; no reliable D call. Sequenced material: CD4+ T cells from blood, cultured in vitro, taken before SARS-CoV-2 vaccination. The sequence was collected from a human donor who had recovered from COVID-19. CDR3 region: CASRPYIIGAVRNTEAFF. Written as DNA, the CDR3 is TGTGCCAGCAGGCCTTACATAATAGGAGCGGTAAGGAACACTGAAGCTTTCTTT.